These 26 T cell receptor beta chains originate from one sample sequenced in a study of T-cell reconstitution after alpha-beta-depleted transplantation in children. Preparation of the TCRbeta library was carried out with unique molecular identifiers. TCRdb passed the PCR reads through MiXCR, listing each CDR3 protein once. The sample yields more than 200,000 distinct CDR3 sequences, roughly 9.1% seen once. The sequenced sample was PBMCs, mostly from graft donor cells, obtained 360 days after TCRalphabeta/CD19-depleted stem cell transplant. These receptors all come from a male patient aged 2 to 9 who had a stem cell transplant for acute myeloid leukemia, so the T cells may come from the graft donor.

The table lists this clonotype with many counts. This chain connects TRBV2 to TRBJ2-3; D might be TRBD1 (6 bases). The CDR3 extends over 12 amino acids. V lost 3 bases and J lost 11, with 12 bases in between. Germline-derived CDR1 and CDR2 are SNHLY and FYNNEI. DNA of the CDR3: TGTGCCAGCAGTGAGGGGGCGGTAAGGCAGTATTTT. This sequence encodes CASSEGAVRQYF.

The rearrangement joins TRBV29-1 to TRBJ2-5; 8 bases are a match to TRBD2. The CDR3 is 12 residues long. V dropped 2 bases and J dropped 5; count of bases not matched to a gene: 1. The V gene's germline CDR1 is SQVTM and CDR2 ANQGSEA. The CDR3 loop reads CSVESGSETQYF. CDR3 coding DNA: TGCAGCGTTGAAAGCGGGAGTGAGACCCAGTACTTC.

The rearrangement joins TRBV29-1 to TRBJ2-3; unclear D gene. The CDR3 runs to 14 residues. Germline CDR1 and CDR2: SQVTM and ANQGSEA. V dropped 2 bases and J dropped 6 bases, with 15 bases sitting between them. In nucleotides, the CDR3 is TGCAGCGTTGAAACGCGAGATTCGGGCGATACGCAGTATTTT. This translates into CSVETRDSGDTQYF.

This clonotype appeared a few times. The CDR3 loop is CASRATGLGNQPQHF. In nucleotides, the CDR3 is TGTGCCAGCAGAGCGACAGGGCTGGGCAATCAGCCCCAGCATTTT. The rearrangement uses TRBV4-2 and TRBJ1-5; 7 bases match TRBD1. CDR1 is LGHNA, CDR2 YNFKEQ, per germline. This CDR3 region has 15 residues. J gave up 2 bases and V 6 bases, and 7 bases lay outside the gene matches.

This clonotype was seen only a few times. The rearrangement links TRBV11-3 to TRBJ2-1, with TRBD2 as a possible D gene (5 bases). Germline V gives CDR1 SGHNT, CDR2 YENEEA. V gave up 3 bases and J gave up 0 bases, with 9 bases separating them. This CDR3 spans 15 amino acids. The CDR3 coding sequence is TGTGCCAGCAGCTTCGTAGCGAGCTCCTACAATGAGCAGTTCTTC. Amino acids: CASSFVASSYNEQFF.

The J gene is TRBJ1-5, the V gene TRBV6-1; D uncertain. CDR3 length: 13 residues. V lost 6 bases, J lost 11 bases, and 17 bases lay in between. Germline V gives CDR1 MNHNS, CDR2 SASEGT. CDR3 protein: CASSRGSPAAQHF. The CDR3 region has the DNA TGTGCCAGCAGCCGAGGTTCCCCCGCCGCCCAGCATTTT.

This clonotype was picked up many times. The chain links TRBV29-1 to TRBJ2-1; D remains ambiguous. V was shortened by 3 bases and J by 4 bases, with 16 bases between the two germline ends. The CDR3 runs to 15 residues. Germline-derived CDR1 and CDR2 are SQVTM and ANQGSEA. The CDR3 region has the DNA TGCAGCGTTGATTCCCCAGCTCATGGGTACAATGAGCAGTTCTTC. It translates to CSVDSPAHGYNEQFF.

This clonotype was seen only a few times. The chain uses TRBV12-3 or TRBV12-4 and TRBJ1-5; TRBD1 matches 7 bases. Trimming removed 6 bases from V and 0 bases from J; junction bases left unmatched: 14. The CDR3 length is 18 residues. CDR3 DNA: TGTGCCAGCAGCCTGAGACAGGGAGTACGATATAGCAATCAGCCCCAGCATTTT. Translation gives CASSLRQGVRYSNQPQHF.

This clonotype was counted at least ten times. The rearrangement uses TRBV5-1 and TRBJ2-4; D is uncertain. V lost 3 bases and J lost 0, with 4 bases in between. The CDR3 consists of 13 residues. Germline lookup yields CDR1 SGHRS and CDR2 YFSETQ. This CDR3 reads CASSYGAKNIQYF. The CDR3 DNA sequence: TGCGCCAGCAGCTATGGAGCCAAAAACATTCAGTACTTC.

This chain links TRBV12-3 or TRBV12-4 with TRBJ2-5; a weak D match, TRBD2 (5 bases). The CDR3 has 15 amino acids. Trimming removed 3 bases from V and 0 bases from J, with 11 bases in between. Here the CDR3 DNA reads TGTGCCAGCAGTTTCGTGTCCGGGGACCAAGAGACCCAGTACTTC. Protein sequence: CASSFVSGDQETQYF.

This clonotype appeared a few times. This sequence joins TRBV25-1 and TRBJ2-6, with D perhaps assigned TRBD1 or TRBD2 (5 bases each). The CDR3 spans 19 residues. V lost 6 bases to trimming and J lost 0 bases, with 21 bases between them. Germline CDR1 reads MGHDK; CDR2 reads SYGVNS. The CDR3 DNA is TGTGCCAGCAGCAACAATTTCGGGGCAGCCCTCTCTGGGGCCAACGTCCTGACTTTC. This gives the protein CASSNNFGAALSGANVLTF.

The chain links TRBV24-1 to TRBJ2-1; 9 positions agree with TRBD2. CDR1 is KGHDR, CDR2 SFDVKD, per germline. CDR3 length: 20 residues. The trim removed 6 bases at V and 2 bases at J, leaving 19 bases unmatched. CDR3 in DNA: TGTGCCACCAGTCCAGGACAGCGTTGGCGGGGGGGGAGGGCCTACAATGAGCAGTTCTTC. Encoded protein: CATSPGQRWRGGRAYNEQFF.

This clonotype was counted ten times or more. This sequence joins TRBV11-2 and TRBJ2-1; perhaps TRBD2 as D (6 bases). The CDR3 is made up of 16 amino acids. The V end was cut by 0 bases, the J end by 5 bases, with 14 bases between. CDR1 and CDR2 from the germline V gene are SGHAT and FQNNGV. CDR3 DNA: TGTGCCAGCAGCTTAGAGTTAGTCCGGGGGAACAATGAGCAGTTCTTC. Residues: CASSLELVRGNNEQFF.

This clonotype was counted a single time. The chain recombines TRBV2 with TRBJ2-3; 7 positions agree with TRBD2. The germline V gene has CDR1 SNHLY and CDR2 FYNNEI. The V segment lost 6 bases and the J segment 0 bases; nucleotides outside the gene matches: 12. CDR3 length equals 17 residues. The CDR3 DNA reads TGTGCCAGCAGGACCCTCGCGGGGGTACCCAGCACAGATACGCAGTATTTT. It encodes CASRTLAGVPSTDTQYF.

This clonotype occurred many times. The chain is built from TRBV10-3 and TRBJ2-2; the match to TRBD2 covers 10 bases. This CDR3 comprises 16 residues. The junction had 8 bases not matched to a gene; V was cut back by 6 bases and J by 4 bases. Germline CDR1 reads ENHRY; CDR2 reads SYGVKD. This CDR3 reads CAIRASGSRGTGELFF. Written as DNA, the CDR3 is TGTGCCATCAGGGCTAGCGGGAGCCGGGGCACCGGGGAGCTGTTTTTT.

This clonotype appeared many times. The chain has TRBV6-5 and TRBJ2-7; no reliable D call. The CDR3 totals 14 residues. V was clipped by 4 bases and J by 5 bases, with 15 bases between them. Germline V gene lookup returns CDR1 MNHEY and CDR2 SVGAGI. The CDR3 protein is CASSFSLVANEQYF. CDR3 DNA: TGTGCCAGCAGTTTTTCTTTGGTGGCCAACGAGCAGTACTTC.

The chain links TRBV25-1 to TRBJ2-1; D perhaps matches TRBD2 (5 bases). The CDR3 sequence is 14 residues long. In germline, CDR1 is MGHDK, CDR2 SYGVNS. Trimming removed 4 bases from V and 4 bases from J, with 11 bases in between. The CDR3 nucleotides are TGTGCCAGCAGTGGGGCGGGCTTTTACAATGAGCAGTTCTTC. Protein sequence: CASSGAGFYNEQFF.

The sample holds one count of this clonotype. This could be a read error, since a much larger clone is one nucleotide away. For the CDR3, the DNA is TGCGCCAGCAGCCTATACACCCGGATCGAAACAGATACGCAGTATTTT. It encodes CASSLYTRIETDTQYF. The chain combines TRBV5-1 with TRBJ2-3; D uncertain. This CDR3 comprises 16 residues. Germline V gene data show CDR1 as SGHRS and CDR2 as YFSETQ. The ends were cut back, 4 bases at V and 3 bases at J, with 18 bases in the middle.

J is TRBJ1-2 and V is TRBV7-2; D perhaps matches TRBD1 (5 bases). The CDR3 extends over 14 amino acids. Looked up from germline, CDR1 is SGHTA and CDR2 is FQGNSA. Trimming removed 3 bases at V and 3 bases at J, with 11 bases between. CDR3 in amino acids: CASSFAGPYYGYTF. The CDR3 DNA is TGTGCCAGCAGCTTCGCAGGGCCATACTATGGCTACACCTTC. Full variable domain (rest looked up from reference TRBV7-2 and TRBJ1-2): GAGVSQSPSNKVTEKGKDVELRCDPISGHTALYWYRQSLGQGLEFLIYFQGNSAPDKSGLPSDRFSAERTGGSVSTLTIQRTQQEDSAVYLCASSFAGPYYGYTFGSGTRLTVV.

The rearrangement joins TRBV7-9 to TRBJ2-7; D gene unclear. The germline V and J ends were trimmed by 4 bases and 5 bases, with 9 bases remaining between them. There are 12 residues in the CDR3. Germline V gene data show CDR1 as SEHNR and CDR2 as FQNEAQ (reference sequence). CDR3 sequence reads: CASSSGSHEQYV. The CDR3 region has the DNA TGTGCCAGCAGCTCGGGTAGCCACGAGCAGTACGTC.

This clonotype was counted only a few times. J is TRBJ2-7 and V is TRBV7-9, with D perhaps assigned TRBD1 or TRBD2 (5 bases each). This CDR3 has 12 amino acids. Germline V gives CDR1 SEHNR, CDR2 FQNEAQ (reference sequence). Trimming left V 5 bases short and J 6 bases short, with 11 bases between. The CDR3 DNA reads TGTGCCAGCAGCGGGGGTTTCTCCGAGCAGTACGTC. Residues: CASSGGFSEQYV.

This sequence joins TRBV5-1 and TRBJ2-1; 10 bases match TRBD1. CDR1 is SGHRS, CDR2 YFSETQ, per germline. CDR3 length: 18 residues. Trimming took 1 base from V and 9 from J; bases not matched to a gene: 16. As DNA, the CDR3 is TGCGCCAGCAGCTTGTTGCAGACCGGGACAGGGGAGTCGGGTGAGCAGTTCTTC. Protein product: CASSLLQTGTGESGEQFF.

This clonotype was recorded at least ten times. The rearrangement joins TRBV20-1 to TRBJ2-3; unclear D gene. The CDR3 is 14 residues long. V was shortened by 1 base and J by 0 bases, with 8 bases between the two germline ends. Germline lookup yields CDR1 DFQATT and CDR2 SNEGSKA (reference sequence). CDR3 coding DNA: TGCAGTGCTAGAGTCGGATCTAGCACAGATACGCAGTATTTT. Its protein product is CSARVGSSTDTQYF.

This chain connects TRBV12-3 or TRBV12-4 to TRBJ2-7; 11 positions match TRBD1. This CDR3 is 15 amino acids long. V was clipped by 4 bases and J by 3 bases; unmatched bases: 5. CDR3 loop: CASSSGTGGFYEQYF. CDR3 DNA sequence: TGTGCCAGCAGTTCCGGGACAGGGGGGTTCTACGAGCAGTACTTC.

This chain joins TRBV27 and TRBJ2-7; tentative D call: TRBD2 (5 bases). Germline lookup yields CDR1 MNHEY and CDR2 SMNVEV (reference sequence). V was cut by 4 bases and J by 0 bases, with 10 bases left in between. The CDR3 runs to 14 residues. The CDR3 region has the DNA TGTGCCAGCAGTTCGAGGGAGTTCTCCTACGAGCAGTACTTC. Translation: CASSSREFSYEQYF.

This clonotype was picked up many times. This rearrangement joins TRBV7-9 to TRBJ2-3, with 7 nucleotides matching TRBD2. CDR3 length: 16 residues. Trimming cost V 0 bases and J 3 bases; bases outside gene matches: 6. The germline gives CDR1 SEHNR, CDR2 FQNEAQ (reference sequence). The CDR3 coding sequence is TGTGCCAGCAGCTTAGCCAGCGGGGCCAAAACAGATACGCAGTATTTT. Amino acids: CASSLASGAKTDTQYF.